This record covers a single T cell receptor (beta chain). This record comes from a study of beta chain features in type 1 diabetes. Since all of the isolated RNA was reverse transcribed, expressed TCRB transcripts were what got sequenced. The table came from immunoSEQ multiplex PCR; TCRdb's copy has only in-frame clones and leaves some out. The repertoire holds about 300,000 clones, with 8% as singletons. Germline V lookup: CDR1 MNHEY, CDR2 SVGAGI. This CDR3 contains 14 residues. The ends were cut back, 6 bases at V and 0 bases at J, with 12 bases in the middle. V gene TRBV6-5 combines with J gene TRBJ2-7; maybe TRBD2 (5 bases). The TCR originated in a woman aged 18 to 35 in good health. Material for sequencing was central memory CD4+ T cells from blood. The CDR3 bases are TGTGCCAGCAGCCGTCAGGAGGCCTCCTACGAGCAGTACTTC. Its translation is CASSRQEASYEQYF.